This T cell receptor (beta chain) was sequenced for a study of cytomegalovirus exposure and HLA in healthy donors (TCRdb year 2017). For the study in its entirety: An earlier analysis of approximately 550 of the donors reported roughly 300 Gb of sequence data and some 120 million unique TCR beta sequences from about 200 million T cells. An early release covering 550 to 700 HLA-typed donors comprised about 290 gigabases of sequencing data and tens of millions of unique TCR sequences. The genetic ancestry cluster associated with self-reported Caucasian donors included approximately 85% of the 398 genotyped donors. The study was designed to test whether signatures of past pathogen exposure could be identified by cataloging public T cell receptors. The study used immunosequencing to profile the T cell repertoires of more than 650 subjects and linked those repertoires to cytomegalovirus serostatus. Besides the first cohort of 550 to 750 subjects, a separate validation cohort made up of about 120 different subjects was used. To predict cytomegalovirus infection status, the study brought together high-throughput TCR immunosequencing, statistical association of individual TCRs with disease status, and machine learning. A later analysis re-examined previously published TCR beta repertoires from over 500 donors and added high-resolution HLA genotyping to investigate patterns of TCR occurrence. In the later analysis, no new phenotypic data were used to find candidate immune exposures; instead, reliance was placed on TCR beta sequences and their occurrence across donors. An earlier analysis of 587 of the donors used high-throughput TCR beta sequencing to judge whether each TCR beta V gene segment behaved as functional or pseudogenic. Alongside the repertoire data, information on donor age, sex, ethnicity and CMV serostatus was compiled. A later genetic analysis used genome-wide SNP genotypes for 398 of the 666 donors, treating that subset as a discovery cohort. Every repertoire in the discovery cohort had been generated on one and the same sequencing platform. Both class I and class II loci were covered by HLA typing, at four-digit resolution. Typing coverage varied by locus: about 620-640 donors for A, B, C, DRB1 and DQB1; approximately 500 for DQA1; nearly 610 for DPA1; approximately 450 for DPB1. Several DR-DQ haplotypes were treated as single units for association and clustering because of strong linkage in the cohort. On average, roughly 250,000 unique TCR beta nucleotide sequences were sequenced per donor among a few hundred genotyped donors of the cohort, with 15% to 20% of those sequences being non-productive.

In total, fewer than 750 healthy bone marrow donors made up the cohort. At the time of sampling, every cohort member was nominally healthy, though immune exposures that went unrecorded were likely present. The donor was CMV seronegative and was included in the group of 352 seronegative cohort members. Each donor provided a peripheral blood sample, and peripheral blood mononuclear cells were used for TCR beta sequencing. The Qiagen DNeasy Blood Extraction Kit was used to extract genomic DNA from the blood cell samples. The library was generated by the immunoSEQ multiplex PCR assay. For the multiplex PCR, a mixture combining 60 forward primers for TCR Vbeta segments and 13 reverse primers for TCR Jbeta segments was used. The CDR3 region of rearranged TCR beta genes was amplified from genomic DNA with a multiplex PCR assay. Amplified TCR beta libraries were sequenced as 87-base-pair reads on the Illumina HiSeq System. The published analysis was carried out like this. A later analysis counted about 76 million unique TCR beta chains across the 666 repertoires, and roughly 10 million of these chains were shared by at least two donors. A nearest-neighbor algorithm error-corrected the raw reads and collapsed the reads into unique sequences, merging closely related sequences to remove PCR and sequencing errors. Alignment of CDR3 sequences to IMGT reference sequences was used to assign V, D and J gene segments. For a sequence to be retained, a match of at least six nucleotides was required to both a V gene segment and a J gene segment. A rearrangement counted as productive if the CDR3 had no stop codons and remained in frame with V and J, and every other rearrangement counted as non-productive. Following IMGT convention, CDR3 was defined as the stretch from the second conserved V-encoded cysteine up to the conserved J-encoded phenylalanine. The earlier analysis of a few hundred of the donors excluded any sequence lacking an unambiguous match to a single V gene segment. In an earlier analysis of 587 of the donors, a V segment was called functional when productive rearrangements were above 56.7%, and segregating when the standard deviation between donors exceeded 5%. A statistical classification framework was developed to diagnose cytomegalovirus status using the catalog of TCR beta chain sequences. A later analysis assigned V and J genes by comparing TCR nucleotide sequences with IMGT/GENE-DB human TR gene sequences. In a later analysis, CDR3 sequences and most-parsimonious VDJ recombination scenarios were assigned using the TCRdist pipeline. A later analysis defined each TCR beta chain by its CDR3 amino acid sequence plus V-gene family, and excluded reads lacking a unique V-gene family. In a later analysis, some 600 highly shared, low-generation-probability nucleotide sequences were removed to address suspected cross-contamination and a sequencing artifact. In a later analysis, a clonal expansion index was calculated for each public chain from normalized within-repertoire ranks of inferred template counts. A later analysis computed generation probabilities with a VDJ recombination model fitted to out-of-frame rearrangements, and checked the results against IGoR. In a later analysis, hypergeometric tests were used to score TCR-TCR, TCR-HLA and TCR-CMV co-occurrence, with a repertoire-size bias correction applied to TCR pairs. False discovery rates were estimated in a later analysis by permuting HLA or CMV assignments 20 times. A later analysis grouped co-occurring TCRs with DBSCAN, adding TCRdist sequence similarity when clustering within HLA-allele-positive subsets. For co-occurrence clustering, repertoires with fewer than 30,000 or more than 120,000 public chains were excluded, along with about five repertoires with anomalous nucleotide sharing. As stored in TCRdb, this immuneACCESS dataset retains in-frame rearrangements with V and J assigned. A fraction of the clones does not appear; measured against another copy, unresolved V genes explain less than half of the discrepancy, and the remainder lacks a known reason. The D gene and trimming were derived from the DNA, and the V and J assignments and clone size from that table. The sample data list about 130,000 clones, and 75% of these were observed just once. Over 2.5% of the sample lies in the top ten.

Comment on this clone: The antigen it binds to is not known. Within one base of it there is no much larger clone, and no base qualities were kept.

CDR1 SGDLS and CDR2 YYNGEE were looked up in the germline V gene. Unmatched junction bases come to 10, with V trimmed by 6 bases and J by 4 bases. Measured from the cysteine to the phenylalanine, the CDR3 is 14 residues long. The retained sequence is limited to the CDR3, 42 bases, with the frame set at the first base. Overall study outcomes, separate from this receptor: Most TCR sequences were observed very rarely across donors, whereas some public TCRs were present in many individuals. A further reported finding was that TCR beta sequences accurately predicted the HLA-A and HLA-B alleles for most subjects in the first cohort. The 87-base-pair reads could not distinguish some IMGT-functional V segments, including TRBV6-2 and TRBV6-3, so those segments were excluded. In vitro tests confirmed that a few of the cytomegalovirus-associated TCR beta chains recognize cytomegalovirus antigens. In a later analysis, TCR association rates were found to vary across HLA loci, with the most associated TCRs seen for DRB1 alleles and the fewest for HLA-C alleles. It was suggested by the authors that the approach could potentially be generalized to other disease states and immunological phenotypes. According to a later analysis, parvovirus B19, influenza, CMV and Epstein-Barr virus appeared linked to several top co-occurrence clusters. Assigning TCR associations to individual alleles was difficult when HLA alleles, especially DR and DQ, strongly co-occurred. An earlier analysis of roughly 570 of the donors showed that most TCR beta V segments appeared in productive rearrangements either about 87% or about 30% of the time, which broadly matched IMGT annotations. A later genetic analysis associated a missense DCLRE1C variant with V-gene and J-gene trimming of TCR beta chains, and an independent cohort replicated the association. In a later analysis, HLA-associated TCR beta chains showed more clonal expansion and lower generation probabilities than non-associated chains that were equally common. Most CMV-associated TCR beta chains appeared to be HLA-restricted in a later analysis, and the HLA associations seemed to be driven largely by CMV exposure. CMV serostatus was the only immune exposure information available for the cohort. In this cohort, only TCR beta chains were sequenced, and detectable features were limited by the absence of alpha or paired-chain data. A cluster of highly shared sequence variants was judged likely to represent a technical artifact of the sequencing pipeline. In a later genetic analysis, fewer N-insertions in productive TCRs were reported among donors in an Asian-associated ancestry cluster than the 666-donor mean. Sequencing depth was assumed to be roughly uniform across donors in the presence/absence analyses, though that assumption may not hold. Correlated functional status among segregating V segments might reflect linkage disequilibrium, but an unknown experimental factor could not be ruled out. Because counts were too low, roughly 17 rarely observed V segments, including chromosome 9 orphons, were left out of the earlier analysis of roughly 600 of the donors. Specific HLA alleles were associated with around 18,000 TCR beta sequences at a false discovery rate of 0.05 in a later analysis. The classifier was reported to diagnose cytomegalovirus status with high specificity and sensitivity in both the original and validation cohorts. The study gave a list of around 170 TCR beta chains associated with cytomegalovirus. Because some donors lacked HLA typing at each locus, the association tests relied only on the typed subset.

Recombination joined TRBV9 with TRBJ2-7; 7 junctional bases match TRBD1. Sequencing used PBMCs. The sequence derives from a woman between 50 and 59 years old in good health and CMV-seronegative. The nucleotide sequence reads as follows: TGTGCCAGCAACCCTACCGGGACAGTTTACGAGCAGTACTTC. Its product reads: CASNPTGTVYEQYF.